These T cell receptor beta chains were read from a single sample in a study of blood T cell repertoires in COVID-19. Sequencing used immunoSEQ multiplex PCR; TCRdb keeps in-frame clones, though not all of them. In the table there are 400,000 or so clones, around nine tenths of which are singletons. Source material: peripheral blood. The receptors were sampled from a human donor in a cohort sampled during active COVID-19. CDR3s include the opening cysteine and the closing phenylalanine or tryptophan. Each record gives: CDR3 DNA, CDR3 protein, clone size, D gene, V gene, J gene. A D gene is named only where the DNA matches it firmly. Some rows have no size entry. The others give once, few or many, or a class for an expanded clone.

CDR3 DNA: TGTGCCAGCAGTACCGGGACACCTGGGGCCAACGTCCTGACTTTC
CDR3 protein: CASSTGTPGANVLTF
clone size: -
D gene: -
V gene: TRBV6-2/TRBV6-3
J gene: TRBJ2-6

CDR3 DNA: TGCGCCAGCAGCAGCAGACAGGGAAGCTCCTACGAGCAGTACTTC
CDR3 protein: CASSSRQGSSYEQYF
clone size: -
D gene: TRBD1
V gene: TRBV5-1
J gene: TRBJ2-7

CDR3 DNA: TGTGCCTGGAGTGTTGGGGGCGAGGTGGAAAAACTGTTTTTT
CDR3 protein: CAWSVGGEVEKLFF
clone size: -
D gene: -
V gene: TRBV30
J gene: TRBJ1-4

CDR3 DNA: TGTGCCATCAGTGGGACAGGGGGGGGTATCGAGCCCCAGCATTTT
CDR3 protein: CAISGTGGGIEPQHF
clone size: many
D gene: TRBD1
V gene: TRBV10-3
J gene: TRBJ1-5

CDR3 DNA: TGTGCCAGCAGCTTGGCTGGGGCGGATGGCTACACCTTC
CDR3 protein: CASSLAGADGYTF
clone size: -
D gene: -
V gene: TRBV5-5
J gene: TRBJ1-2

CDR3 DNA: TGTGCCAGCAGTTTGACAGGGGGAAGTATCTCCTATAATTCACCCCTCCACTTT
CDR3 protein: CASSLTGGSISYNSPLHF
clone size: -
D gene: TRBD1
V gene: TRBV27
J gene: TRBJ1-6

CDR3 DNA: TGTGCCAGCAGTGAACCGTACAGGTATCAGCCCCAGCATTTT
CDR3 protein: CASSEPYRYQPQHF
clone size: -
D gene: -
V gene: TRBV2
J gene: TRBJ1-5

CDR3 DNA: TGTGCCAGCAGCTTAGTCAGTAACAATGAGCAGTTCTTC
CDR3 protein: CASSLVSNNEQFF
clone size: -
D gene: -
V gene: TRBV7-9
J gene: TRBJ2-1

CDR3 DNA: TGTGCCAGCAGCCAAGAGTTATGGGGCGGGAGTTCCTACGAGCAGTACTTC
CDR3 protein: CASSQELWGGSSYEQYF
clone size: -
D gene: TRBD2
V gene: TRBV4-2
J gene: TRBJ2-7

CDR3 DNA: TGTGCCAGCAGTTCAGGGGCAGAGCAGCCCCAGCATTTT
CDR3 protein: CASSSGAEQPQHF
clone size: -
D gene: -
V gene: TRBV12-3/TRBV12-4
J gene: TRBJ1-5

CDR3 DNA: TGCAGCGCCACCCTAATTACCTCCTACGAGCAGTACTTC
CDR3 protein: CSATLITSYEQYF
clone size: -
D gene: -
V gene: TRBV29-1
J gene: TRBJ2-7

CDR3 DNA: TGTGCCATGGGGAGTGGGGATACCCAAGAGACCCAGTACTTC
CDR3 protein: CAMGSGDTQETQYF
clone size: -
D gene: -
V gene: TRBV10-3
J gene: TRBJ2-5

CDR3 DNA: TGTGCCAGCAGCCCGCACGGGAGCGGAGCCTACAATGAGCAGTTCTTC
CDR3 protein: CASSPHGSGAYNEQFF
clone size: -
D gene: -
V gene: TRBV3-1/TRBV3-2
J gene: TRBJ2-1

CDR3 DNA: TGTGCCACCAAAAGACAGTCTGGGGAGACCCAGTACTTC
CDR3 protein: CATKRQSGETQYF
clone size: few
D gene: -
V gene: TRBV5-4
J gene: TRBJ2-5

CDR3 DNA: TGTGCCAGCAGTGTGGACAGCTCCTACGAGCAGTACTTC
CDR3 protein: CASSVDSSYEQYF
clone size: once
D gene: -
V gene: TRBV28
J gene: TRBJ2-7

CDR3 DNA: TGTGCCAGCAGGGGAACGAGCGGGGGCCTACAAGAGACCCAGTACTTC
CDR3 protein: CASRGTSGGLQETQYF
clone size: -
D gene: TRBD2
V gene: TRBV2
J gene: TRBJ2-5

CDR3 DNA: TGTGCCAGCAGTTACGTCCGCGGCCCCTACGCCTTC
CDR3 protein: CASSYVRGPYAF
clone size: -
D gene: -
V gene: TRBV6-2/TRBV6-3
J gene: TRBJ1-2

CDR3 DNA: TGTGCCAGCAGCCCCCTCCAAGAGACCCAGTACTTC
CDR3 protein: CASSPLQETQYF
clone size: -
D gene: -
V gene: TRBV7-9
J gene: TRBJ2-5

CDR3 DNA: TGTGCCAGCAGTGAACCCCCTTGGATGCAGGGGGCCCCGGGCACTGAAGCTTTCTTT
CDR3 protein: CASSEPPWMQGAPGTEAFF
clone size: -
D gene: TRBD1
V gene: TRBV2
J gene: TRBJ1-1

CDR3 DNA: TGCGCCAGCAGCCCACAGGGGGTTTGGTATGGCTACACCTTC
CDR3 protein: CASSPQGVWYGYTF
clone size: -
D gene: TRBD1
V gene: TRBV4-1
J gene: TRBJ1-2

CDR3 DNA: TGTGCCAGCAGCTTAGGCGGCTCCCAAAACATTCAGTACTTC
CDR3 protein: CASSLGGSQNIQYF
clone size: -
D gene: -
V gene: TRBV11-3
J gene: TRBJ2-4